Presented here are 9 T cell receptor beta chains from one specimen sequenced in a study of metastatic and nonmetastatic thyroid tumors. TCRdb redid the clone calls on the PCR reads using MiXCR. The sample has about 12,000 clones, about a third seen once. There were no patients who had received any treatment before thyroid surgery. Sequencing was performed on tumor tissue. Receptor source: a female donor with papillary thyroid cancer or a benign thyroid nodule (not recorded which). Some clones in this sample may be carry-over from other donors' samples.

The rearrangement joins TRBV19 to TRBJ1-5, with TRBD1 matching 8 bases. With V trimmed by 10 bases and J by 6 bases, 5 bases remained unmatched. This CDR3 region has 12 residues. Germline CDR1 and CDR2: LNHDA and SQIVND (reference sequence). Written as DNA, the CDR3 is TGTGCCACCGGACAGGGTGGTCAGCCCCAGCATTTT. This sequence encodes CATGQGGQPQHF.

This clone was observed a few times. The chain has TRBV28 and TRBJ1-1, with D unresolved. The germline CDR1 and CDR2 sequences are MDHEN and SYDVKM. The CDR3 length is 10 residues. Trimming shortened V by 9 bases and J by 9 bases, and 11 bases separated the two germline ends. The CDR3 loop reads CARRTRQAFF. The CDR3, as DNA: TGTGCCAGGAGAACCAGGCAAGCTTTCTTT.

By frequency in the sample, this clone is medium-sized (0.01 to 0.1%). The rearrangement links TRBV30 to TRBJ1-1; the D is unclear. This CDR3 has 13 residues. Germline loops: CDR1 GTSNPN, CDR2 SVGIG (reference sequence). The V and J ends lost 3 bases and 5 bases respectively, with 13 bases between them. DNA for the CDR3: TGTGCCTGGAGGGGGAAGGGATGGACTGAAGCTTTCTTT. Protein: CAWRGKGWTEAFF.

This clone has a count of ten or more. The chain combines TRBV3-1 with TRBJ2-5; no reliable D call. The CDR3 loop spans 16 amino acids. The germline V gene has CDR1 LGHDT and CDR2 YNNKEL (reference sequence). V lost 5 bases to trimming and J lost 2 bases, with 18 bases between them. CDR3 region: CASSASKFRWQETQYF. DNA for the CDR3: TGTGCCAGCAGCGCTTCCAAGTTTCGGTGGCAAGAGACCCAGTACTTC.

The genes are TRBV20-1 and TRBJ1-2, with D possibly being TRBD1 (6 bases). Germline V lookup: CDR1 DFQATT, CDR2 SNEGSKA (reference sequence). CDR3 size: 13 residues. The germline V and J ends were trimmed by 0 bases and 4 bases, with 9 bases remaining between them. This CDR3 is CSARDQTGYGYTF. CDR3 sequence (DNA): TGCAGTGCTAGAGATCAGACAGGCTATGGCTACACCTTC.

Remarks on this clone: A much more abundant neighbour one base away suggests this may be a read error. This rearrangement joins TRBV5-1 to TRBJ1-5; D ambiguous. CDR3 length: 13 amino acids. With 1 base removed from V and 10 bases from J, the gap between germline ends came to 12 bases. CDR1 SGHRS and CDR2 YFSETQ come from the germline V gene. CDR3 amino acids: CASSLSGDHPQHF. The CDR3 region has the DNA TGCGCCAGCAGCTTGTCGGGAGACCATCCCCAGCATTTT.

The J gene is TRBJ1-3, the V gene TRBV11-2, with D uncertain. V lost 0 bases to trimming and J lost 9 bases, with 12 bases between them. This CDR3 contains 14 residues. Germline V lookup: CDR1 SGHAT, CDR2 FQNNGV. CDR3 amino acids: CASSLERQAGTIYF. CDR3 DNA: TGTGCCAGCAGCTTAGAGAGGCAAGCGGGCACCATATATTTT.

This clone is medium-sized in the sample. The rearrangement links TRBV20-1 to TRBJ2-7; 10 bases fit TRBD1. The CDR3 runs to 13 residues. Germline-derived CDR1 and CDR2 are DFQATT and SNEGSKA (reference sequence). V shed 5 bases, J shed 3 bases, and the junction held 4 bases outside the gene matches. DNA of the CDR3: TGCAGTGCTCCGGGACAGGGGAACTACGAGCAGTACTTC. It translates to CSAPGQGNYEQYF.

The chain has TRBV30 and TRBJ2-7; no reliable D call. CDR1 and CDR2 from the germline V gene are GTSNPN and SVGIG (reference sequence). Trimming took 8 bases from V and 0 from J, leaving 14 bases between them. CDR3 length: 13 residues. The CDR3 DNA follows: TGTGCCGCCATTAGTCGAAGCTCCTACGAGCAGTACTTC. Encoded protein: CAAISRSSYEQYF.